A selection of T cell receptor beta chains follows, all from one sample in a study of blood T cell repertoires in COVID-19. Here immunoSEQ multiplex PCR was the method, and the copy in TCRdb shows in-frame clones only, minus some. The table includes 250,000 to 400,000 clones, about nine tenths detected once. The sample taken for sequencing was PBMCs or T cells enriched from blood (not recorded which). The origin of the receptors is a man in his sixties who had recovered from COVID-19. CDR3s include the opening cysteine and the closing phenylalanine or tryptophan. The D gene is left open where the match is weak.

d_call: TRBD1; v_call: TRBV6-4; j_call: TRBJ2-7; cdr3_aa: CASRLEGQAPYEQYF
d_call: TRBD2; v_call: TRBV24-1; j_call: TRBJ2-1; cdr3_aa: CATSLAGGPYNEQFF
d_call: TRBD2; v_call: TRBV7-9; j_call: TRBJ2-2; cdr3_aa: CASSLGGLSDYTGELFF
d_call: NA; v_call: TRBV6-5; j_call: TRBJ1-1; cdr3_aa: CASSIQKAAEAFF
d_call: NA; v_call: TRBV6-2/TRBV6-3; j_call: TRBJ1-1; cdr3_aa: CASSYFYSGGVTEAFF
d_call: NA; v_call: TRBV19; j_call: TRBJ1-2; cdr3_aa: CASSLGSRSGYTF
d_call: TRBD1; v_call: TRBV6-5; j_call: TRBJ1-1; cdr3_aa: CASRRQGAAAFF
d_call: NA; v_call: TRBV7-2; j_call: TRBJ1-2; cdr3_aa: CASTPYEYGYTF
d_call: NA; v_call: TRBV2; j_call: TRBJ1-5; cdr3_aa: CASSDSWGGRDQPQHF
d_call: NA; v_call: TRBV7-3; j_call: TRBJ2-1; cdr3_aa: CASSLTGSSSYNEQFF
d_call: NA; v_call: TRBV28; j_call: TRBJ2-3; cdr3_aa: CASSPVGGRNTQYF
d_call: TRBD1; v_call: TRBV18; j_call: TRBJ1-5; cdr3_aa: CASSPFPRRICEEHRGGCNQPQHF
d_call: NA; v_call: TRBV9; j_call: TRBJ1-5; cdr3_aa: CASSVGPSRNQPQHF
d_call: TRBD2; v_call: TRBV29-1; j_call: TRBJ2-7; cdr3_aa: CSAAGLAFGEQYF
d_call: NA; v_call: TRBV10-3; j_call: TRBJ2-1; cdr3_aa: CAISESMASSYNEQFF
d_call: TRBD2; v_call: TRBV7-3; j_call: TRBJ2-2; cdr3_aa: CASSPSGPANTGELFF
d_call: NA; v_call: TRBV9; j_call: TRBJ2-1; cdr3_aa: CASSVASLYNEQFF
d_call: NA; v_call: TRBV5-1; j_call: TRBJ1-6; cdr3_aa: CASSLWRSNNSPLHF
d_call: TRBD1; v_call: TRBV3-1/TRBV3-2; j_call: TRBJ1-5; cdr3_aa: CASSQSGTGSNQPQHF
d_call: NA; v_call: TRBV28; j_call: TRBJ2-5; cdr3_aa: CASVDSLWTQYF
d_call: NA; v_call: TRBV6-5; j_call: TRBJ2-2; cdr3_aa: CASSLTGNTGELFF
d_call: NA; v_call: TRBV28; j_call: TRBJ1-5; cdr3_aa: CASSLSNRRNQPQHF
d_call: TRBD1; v_call: TRBV19; j_call: TRBJ1-4; cdr3_aa: CASRPGQFNEKLFF
d_call: TRBD2; v_call: TRBV6-9; j_call: TRBJ2-3; cdr3_aa: CASNRQPGLALIDTQYF
d_call: NA; v_call: TRBV28; j_call: TRBJ1-1; cdr3_aa: CASSYPSQSTEAFF
d_call: TRBD1; v_call: TRBV9; j_call: TRBJ1-2; cdr3_aa: CASSVEGQGRSGYTF
d_call: NA; v_call: TRBV10-3; j_call: TRBJ1-3; cdr3_aa: CAISGGGAGNTIYF
d_call: TRBD2; v_call: TRBV5-8; j_call: TRBJ2-5; cdr3_aa: CASSLTSGAPETQYF
d_call: NA; v_call: TRBV4-1; j_call: TRBJ2-1; cdr3_aa: CASSQRSGPLYNEQFF
d_call: TRBD1; v_call: TRBV4-2; j_call: TRBJ2-2; cdr3_aa: CASSQEADRGLRGGELFF
d_call: NA; v_call: TRBV7-2; j_call: TRBJ2-4; cdr3_aa: CASSPDTSSNIQYF
d_call: TRBD2; v_call: TRBV7-6; j_call: TRBJ2-7; cdr3_aa: CASSLAGGGGRTSGMSEQYF
d_call: NA; v_call: TRBV15; j_call: TRBJ2-7; cdr3_aa: CATSRDYGQASSYEQYF
d_call: TRBD1; v_call: TRBV5-4; j_call: TRBJ1-2; cdr3_aa: CASTRGQGDYGYTF
d_call: NA; v_call: TRBV2; j_call: TRBJ1-2; cdr3_aa: CASSEWGRATNGYTF
d_call: NA; v_call: TRBV15; j_call: TRBJ2-5; cdr3_aa: CATSRDRTSTETQYF
d_call: NA; v_call: TRBV28; j_call: TRBJ1-1; cdr3_aa: CASSLIPQGLTEAFF
d_call: TRBD2; v_call: TRBV7-9; j_call: TRBJ2-2; cdr3_aa: CASRLAGGNTGELFF
d_call: TRBD1; v_call: TRBV2; j_call: TRBJ2-7; cdr3_aa: CASSLDRVGHEQYF
d_call: NA; v_call: TRBV19; j_call: TRBJ2-7; cdr3_aa: CASSATGLPYEQYF
d_call: TRBD2; v_call: TRBV15; j_call: TRBJ2-2; cdr3_aa: CATSPTSGRALGELFF
d_call: NA; v_call: TRBV28; j_call: TRBJ2-5; cdr3_aa: CASSFSRPPGYF
d_call: TRBD1; v_call: TRBV27; j_call: TRBJ1-5; cdr3_aa: CASSLSAQGALKPQHF
d_call: NA; v_call: TRBV3-1/TRBV3-2; j_call: TRBJ1-3; cdr3_aa: CASSQYAGISGNTIYF
d_call: NA; v_call: TRBV28; j_call: TRBJ1-2; cdr3_aa: CASSWLPGSANYGYTF
d_call: TRBD2; v_call: TRBV19; j_call: TRBJ2-1; cdr3_aa: CASSMGTSFNEQFF
d_call: TRBD1; v_call: TRBV6-5; j_call: TRBJ1-2; cdr3_aa: CASSPGQATNYGYTF
d_call: NA; v_call: TRBV6-5; j_call: TRBJ2-5; cdr3_aa: CASSYLGAQYF
d_call: TRBD2; v_call: TRBV18; j_call: TRBJ2-3; cdr3_aa: CASSPTGGGNTDTQYF